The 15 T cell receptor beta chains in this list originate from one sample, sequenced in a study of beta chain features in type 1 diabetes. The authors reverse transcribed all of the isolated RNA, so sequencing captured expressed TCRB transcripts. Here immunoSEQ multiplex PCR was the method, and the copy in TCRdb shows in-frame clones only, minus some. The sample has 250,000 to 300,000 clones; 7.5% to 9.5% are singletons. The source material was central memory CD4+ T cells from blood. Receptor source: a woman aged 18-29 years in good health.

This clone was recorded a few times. Here the CDR3 DNA reads TGTGCCATCAGTGCCGACCCGACAGGCTATGGCTACACCTTC. It yields the protein CAISADPTGYGYTF. J is TRBJ1-2 and V is TRBV10-3; tentative D call: TRBD1 (6 bases). CDR3 length: 14 amino acids. The V gene lost 4 bases and the J gene lost 4 bases, with 13 bases spanning the gap. Germline loops: CDR1 ENHRY, CDR2 SYGVKD.

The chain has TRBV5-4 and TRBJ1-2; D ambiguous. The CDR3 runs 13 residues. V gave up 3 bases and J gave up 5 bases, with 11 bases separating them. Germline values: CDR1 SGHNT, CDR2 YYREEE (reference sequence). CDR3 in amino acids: CASSWSQEYGYTF. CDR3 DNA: TGTGCCAGCAGCTGGAGCCAGGAGTATGGCTACACCTTC.

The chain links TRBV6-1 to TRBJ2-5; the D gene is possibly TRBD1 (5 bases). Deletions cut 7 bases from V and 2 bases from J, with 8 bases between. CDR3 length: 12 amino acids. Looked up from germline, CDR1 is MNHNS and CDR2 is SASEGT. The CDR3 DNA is TGTGCCAGCAACCGACAGCAAGAGACCCAGTACTTC. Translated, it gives CASNRQQETQYF.

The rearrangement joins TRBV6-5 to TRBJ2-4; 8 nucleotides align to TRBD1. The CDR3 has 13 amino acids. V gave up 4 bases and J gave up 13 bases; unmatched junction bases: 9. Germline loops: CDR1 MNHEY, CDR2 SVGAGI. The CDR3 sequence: CASSFLPRQGQYF. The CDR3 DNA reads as TGTGCCAGCAGTTTTTTACCTCGACAGGGGCAGTACTTC.

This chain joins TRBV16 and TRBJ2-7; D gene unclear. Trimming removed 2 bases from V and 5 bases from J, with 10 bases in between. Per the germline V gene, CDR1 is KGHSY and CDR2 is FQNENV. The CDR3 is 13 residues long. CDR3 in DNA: TGTGCCAGCAGCCAAGGGTCGAGCAACGAGCAGTACTTC. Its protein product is CASSQGSSNEQYF.

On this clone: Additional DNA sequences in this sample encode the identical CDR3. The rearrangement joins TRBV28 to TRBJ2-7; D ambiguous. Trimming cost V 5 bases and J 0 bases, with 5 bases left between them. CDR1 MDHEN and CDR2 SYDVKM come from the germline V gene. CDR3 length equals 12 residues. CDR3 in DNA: TGTGCCAGCAGTGCCAGCTCCTACGAGCAGTACGTC. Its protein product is CASSASSYEQYV.

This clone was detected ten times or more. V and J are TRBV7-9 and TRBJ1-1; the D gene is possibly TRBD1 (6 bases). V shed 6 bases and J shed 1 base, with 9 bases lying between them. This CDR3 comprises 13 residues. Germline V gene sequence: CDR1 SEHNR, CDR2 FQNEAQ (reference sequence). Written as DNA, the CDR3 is TGTGCCAGCAGTCAACAGGGGAACACTGAAGCTTTCTTT. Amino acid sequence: CASSQQGNTEAFF.

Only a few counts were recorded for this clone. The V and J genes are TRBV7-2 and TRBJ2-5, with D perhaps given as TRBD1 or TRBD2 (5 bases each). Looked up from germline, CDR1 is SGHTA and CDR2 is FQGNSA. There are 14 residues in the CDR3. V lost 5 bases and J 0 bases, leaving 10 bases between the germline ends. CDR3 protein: CASSIGTNQETQYF. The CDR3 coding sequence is TGTGCCAGCAGCATAGGGACCAACCAAGAGACCCAGTACTTC.

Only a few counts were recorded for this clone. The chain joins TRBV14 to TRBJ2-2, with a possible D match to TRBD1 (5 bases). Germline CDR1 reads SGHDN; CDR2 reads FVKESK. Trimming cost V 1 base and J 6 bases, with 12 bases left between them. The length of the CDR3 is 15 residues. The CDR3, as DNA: TGTGCCAGCAGCCAAGGTGTCTTGGGGCCCGGGGAGCTGTTTTTT. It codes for CASSQGVLGPGELFF.

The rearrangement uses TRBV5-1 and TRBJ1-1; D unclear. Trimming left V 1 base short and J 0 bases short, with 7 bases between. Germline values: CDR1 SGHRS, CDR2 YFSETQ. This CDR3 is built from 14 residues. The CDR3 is CASSLRGVNTEAFF. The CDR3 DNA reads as TGCGCCAGCAGCTTGCGGGGTGTGAACACTGAAGCTTTCTTT.

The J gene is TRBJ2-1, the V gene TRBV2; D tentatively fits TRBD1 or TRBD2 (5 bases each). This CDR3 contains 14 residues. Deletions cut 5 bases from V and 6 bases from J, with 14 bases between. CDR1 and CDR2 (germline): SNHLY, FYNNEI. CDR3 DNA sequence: TGTGCCAGCAGTCCGATAGGGGAGACCAATGAGCAGTTCTTC. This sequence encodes CASSPIGETNEQFF.

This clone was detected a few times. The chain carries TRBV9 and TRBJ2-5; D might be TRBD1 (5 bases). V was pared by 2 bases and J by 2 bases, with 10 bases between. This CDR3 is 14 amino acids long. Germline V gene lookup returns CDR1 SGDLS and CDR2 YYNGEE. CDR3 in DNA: TGTGCCAGCAGCGTCGGCAGGGCACAAGAGACCCAGTACTTC. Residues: CASSVGRAQETQYF.

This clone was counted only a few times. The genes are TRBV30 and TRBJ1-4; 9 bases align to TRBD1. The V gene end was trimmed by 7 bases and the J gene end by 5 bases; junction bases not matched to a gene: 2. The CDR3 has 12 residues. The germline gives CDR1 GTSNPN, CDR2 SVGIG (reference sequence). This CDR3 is CAFDRGNEKLFF. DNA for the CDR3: TGTGCCTTCGACAGGGGGAATGAAAAACTGTTTTTT.

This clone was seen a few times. CDR3 in DNA: TGTGCCAGCAGCGTAGCTGCAAGGACGCACAATGAGCAGTTCTTC. As protein: CASSVAARTHNEQFF. The chain has TRBV9 and TRBJ2-1; D uncertain. The CDR3 sequence is 15 residues long. The ends were cut back, 0 bases at V and 5 bases at J, with 12 bases in the middle. Germline V CDR1 and CDR2: SGDLS, YYNGEE.

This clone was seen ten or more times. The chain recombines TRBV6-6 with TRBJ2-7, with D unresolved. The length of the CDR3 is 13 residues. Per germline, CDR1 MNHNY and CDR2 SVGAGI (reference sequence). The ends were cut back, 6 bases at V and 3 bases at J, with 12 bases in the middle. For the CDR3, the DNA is TGTGCCAGCAGGGCGGCCCAATACTACGAGCAGTACGTC. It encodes CASRAAQYYEQYV.